The 18 T cell receptor beta chains below come from one sample, sequenced in a study of blood T cell repertoires in COVID-19. Repertoires were generated with immunoSEQ multiplex PCR, while TCRdb's copy carries only in-frame clones and drops some. Here the sample spans 400,000 to 550,000 clones, 87% being singletons. The material sequenced was PBMCs or T cells enriched from blood (not recorded which). These receptor sequences come from a woman aged 18-29 years with acute COVID-19.

The rearrangement uses TRBV18 and TRBJ2-4; D is possibly TRBD2 (5 bases). This CDR3 spans 15 amino acids. Trimming pared 2 bases from V and 0 bases from J, leaving 8 bases between. Looked up from germline, CDR1 is KGHSH and CDR2 is LQKENI. Written as DNA, the CDR3 is TGTGCCAGCTCACCAGGACTCCTAGCCAAAAACATTCAGTACTTC. Its translation is CASSPGLLAKNIQYF.

With respect to this clone: One end of the junction fails to match germline, which may point to a read error. The V gene is TRBV19, the J gene TRBJ1-6; a possible D gene is TRBD1 (6 bases). The CDR3 has 16 residues. The germline V gene encodes CDR1 LNHDA and CDR2 SQIVND (reference sequence). The CDR3 nucleotides read TGTGCCAGTAGTATCACGATCCGAAGGGACAATTTACCCCTCCACTTT. This codes for CASSITIRRDNLPLHF.

This chain uses TRBV5-1 with TRBJ1-1; D is ambiguous. The CDR3 covers 13 residues. Deletions cut 1 base from V and 1 base from J, with 5 bases between. The germline gives CDR1 SGHRS, CDR2 YFSETQ. CDR3 in amino acids: CASSLFRNTEAFF. CDR3 sequence (DNA): TGCGCCAGCAGCTTGTTTAGGAACACTGAAGCTTTCTTT.

This chain's CDR3 is CASRLTASNYGYTF. CDR3 coding DNA: TGTGCCAGCAGGTTGACAGCATCAAACTATGGCTACACCTTC. This rearrangement joins TRBV5-6 to TRBJ1-2, with a weak D call TRBD1 (5 bases). Per the germline V gene, CDR1 is SGHDT and CDR2 is YYEEEE. V was clipped by 5 bases and J by 2 bases, with 13 bases between them. The CDR3 has 14 residues.

The V call is TRBV7-8, the J call TRBJ1-5; D might be TRBD1 (5 bases). Germline assignment: CDR1 SGHVS and CDR2 FQNEAQ. The CDR3 has 17 residues. The germline V and J ends were trimmed by 0 bases and 0 bases, with 12 bases remaining between them. CDR3 protein: CASSLAGGRDSNQPQHF. Here the CDR3 DNA reads TGTGCCAGCAGCTTAGCGGGCGGCAGGGATAGCAATCAGCCCCAGCATTTT.

This chain links TRBV19 with TRBJ2-5; no clear D gene. CDR1 and CDR2 (germline): LNHDA, SQIVND (reference sequence). The V gene lost 3 bases and the J gene lost 2 bases, with 4 bases spanning the gap. There are 12 residues in the CDR3. In DNA, the CDR3 is TGTGCCAGTAGTATGAGTCAAGAGACCCAGTACTTC. Protein sequence: CASSMSQETQYF.

V usage is TRBV3-1 (or the pseudogene TRBV3-2) and J usage is TRBJ1-1; 12 bases align to TRBD1. J gave up 1 base and V 3 bases, and 6 bases lay outside the gene matches. Germline-derived CDR1 and CDR2 are LGHDT and YNNKEL (reference sequence). The CDR3 is 17 residues long. CDR3: CASSHMGQGAWNTEAFF. For the CDR3, the DNA is TGTGCCAGCAGCCACATGGGACAGGGGGCTTGGAACACTGAAGCTTTCTTT.

This clone was seen only once. This sequence joins TRBV30 and TRBJ1-3; 11 bases fit TRBD1. The J segment lost 1 base and the V segment lost 2 bases, leaving 4 bases of the junction unmatched. Germline V gene data show CDR1 as GTSNPN and CDR2 as SVGIG (reference sequence). This CDR3 has 16 residues. DNA of the CDR3: TGTGCCTGGAGTAGGACAGGGGGCTTTTCTGGAAACACCATATATTTT. Translated, it gives CAWSRTGGFSGNTIYF.

The gene calls are TRBV5-6 and TRBJ1-3, with unresolved D. The CDR3 has 16 residues. The germline V gene has CDR1 SGHDT and CDR2 YYEEEE. V lost 0 bases, J lost 2 bases, and 12 bases lay in between. CDR3 in DNA: TGTGCCAGCAGCTTGGGGCACAGTAGAGCTGGAAACACCATATATTTT. This codes for CASSLGHSRAGNTIYF.

The chain recombines TRBV7-9 with TRBJ2-5; D not certain. The CDR3 is 13 amino acids. V was pared by 5 bases and J by 0 bases, with 7 bases between. Germline CDR1 SEHNR, CDR2 FQNEAQ (reference sequence). CDR3 residues: CASSPPNQETQYF. CDR3 DNA sequence: TGTGCCAGCAGCCCCCCAAACCAAGAGACCCAGTACTTC.

The chain uses TRBV28 and TRBJ2-3; 9 bases map to TRBD1. V was pared by 2 bases and J by 5 bases, with 5 bases of the junction left unmatched. Germline CDR1 is MDHEN and CDR2 is SYDVKM. The CDR3 totals 15 residues. The DNA of the CDR3 is TGTGCCAGCAGTTTAAGGGGGGGACAGGGAGATACGCAGTATTTT. Translation: CASSLRGGQGDTQYF.

The chain combines TRBV2 with TRBJ1-4; no reliable D call. The CDR3 runs to 13 residues. Per the germline V gene, CDR1 is SNHLY and CDR2 is FYNNEI. Between the trimmed V and J ends, which lost 4 bases and 6 bases, there was a span of 9 bases. The CDR3 sequence: CASSGRVYEKLFF. DNA for the CDR3: TGTGCCAGCAGTGGGAGGGTTTATGAAAAACTGTTTTTT.

The chain uses TRBV10-1 and TRBJ2-5; 8 bases are a match to TRBD2. Trimming removed 5 bases from V and 5 bases from J; junction bases left unmatched: 13. Germline assignment: CDR1 WNHNN and CDR2 SYGVQD (reference sequence). This CDR3 comprises 16 residues. CDR3 loop: CASSPGSGGPGETQYF. For the CDR3, the DNA is TGCGCCAGCAGTCCGGGGAGCGGGGGCCCCGGGGAGACCCAGTACTTC.

This chain uses TRBV15 with TRBJ1-2; the match to TRBD1 covers 9 bases. CDR3 size: 16 residues. CDR1 is LNHNV and CDR2 is YYDKDF in the germline V gene (reference sequence). Germline trimming cut 0 bases from V and 7 bases from J; bases unmatched to any gene: 9. For the CDR3, the DNA is TGTGCCACCAGCAGAGATCGGACAGGGGCTTCTTTTGGCTACACCTTC. Amino acids: CATSRDRTGASFGYTF.

This clone was counted only a few times. This chain connects TRBV4-1 to TRBJ2-7; D may be TRBD1 (5 bases). The germline CDR1 and CDR2 sequences are MGHRA and YSYEKL. The CDR3 has 15 residues. Trimming stripped 0 bases from V and 3 bases from J, with 12 bases between. CDR3 nucleotide sequence: TGCGCCAGCAGCCAAGATGCAGGGATTTTCTACGAGCAGTACTTC. Translation: CASSQDAGIFYEQYF.

The chain carries TRBV28 and TRBJ2-2, with D maybe TRBD1 (5 bases). V lost 2 bases and J lost 1, with 8 bases in between. The germline CDR1 and CDR2 sequences are MDHEN and SYDVKM. The CDR3 is 15 amino acids. CDR3 residues: CASSLRQLNTGELFF. DNA for the CDR3: TGTGCCAGCAGTTTAAGACAGCTGAACACCGGGGAGCTGTTTTTT.

This chain uses TRBV29-1 with TRBJ2-5; 10 bases line up with TRBD1. The CDR3 spans 14 residues. Germline V gives CDR1 SQVTM, CDR2 ANQGSEA. The ends lost 4 bases at V and 4 bases at J; junction bases unmatched: 6. This CDR3 reads CSVGGQGRGETQYF. In nucleotides, the CDR3 is TGCAGCGTTGGGGGACAGGGGCGGGGAGAGACCCAGTACTTC.

This clone was detected only once. The CDR3 nucleotides are TGCGCCAGCGCCGGGTACACTGAAGCTTTCTTT. Its protein product is CASAGYTEAFF. The chain is built from TRBV4-1 and TRBJ1-1; no reliable D call. The CDR3 extends over 11 amino acids. V gave up 8 bases and J gave up 3 bases, with 7 bases separating them. Germline V lookup: CDR1 MGHRA, CDR2 YSYEKL.